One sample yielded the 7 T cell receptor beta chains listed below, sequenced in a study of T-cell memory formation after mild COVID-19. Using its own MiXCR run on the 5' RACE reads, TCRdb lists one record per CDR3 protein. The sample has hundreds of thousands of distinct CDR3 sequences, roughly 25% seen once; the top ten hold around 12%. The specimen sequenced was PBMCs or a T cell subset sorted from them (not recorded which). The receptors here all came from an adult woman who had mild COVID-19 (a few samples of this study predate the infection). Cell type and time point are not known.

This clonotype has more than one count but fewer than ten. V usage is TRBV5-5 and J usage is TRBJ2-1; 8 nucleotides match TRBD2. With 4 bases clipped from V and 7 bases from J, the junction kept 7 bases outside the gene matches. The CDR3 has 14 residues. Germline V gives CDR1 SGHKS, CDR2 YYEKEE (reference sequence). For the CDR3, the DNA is TGTGCCAGCAGCCCTCGGGGGGGCGGGAATGAGCAGTTCTTC. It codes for CASSPRGGGNEQFF.

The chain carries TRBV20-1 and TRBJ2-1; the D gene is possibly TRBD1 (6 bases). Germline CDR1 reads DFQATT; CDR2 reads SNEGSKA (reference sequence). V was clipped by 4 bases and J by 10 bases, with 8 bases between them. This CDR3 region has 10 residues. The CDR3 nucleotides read TGCAGTGCTAACAGGGTGGAGCAGTTCTTC. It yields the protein CSANRVEQFF.

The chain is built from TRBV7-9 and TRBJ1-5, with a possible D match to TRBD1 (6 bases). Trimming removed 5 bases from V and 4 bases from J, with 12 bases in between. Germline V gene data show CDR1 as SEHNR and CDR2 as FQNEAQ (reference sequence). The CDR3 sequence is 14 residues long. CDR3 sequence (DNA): TGTGCCAGCAGCAAAGGGGGATTGAATCAGCCCCAGCATTTT. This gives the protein CASSKGGLNQPQHF. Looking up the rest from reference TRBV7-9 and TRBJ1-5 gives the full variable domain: DTGVSQNPRHKITKRGQNVTFRCDPISEHNRLYWYRQTLGQGPEFLTYFQNEAQLEKSRLLSDRFSAERPKGSFSTLEIQRTEQGDSAMYLCASSKGGLNQPQHFGDGTRLSIL.

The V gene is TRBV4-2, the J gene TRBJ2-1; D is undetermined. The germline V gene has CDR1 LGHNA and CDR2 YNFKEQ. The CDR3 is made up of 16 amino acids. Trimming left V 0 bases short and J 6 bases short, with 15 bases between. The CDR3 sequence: CASSQEWGAAGNEQFF. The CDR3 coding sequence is TGTGCCAGCAGCCAAGAGTGGGGTGCCGCCGGCAATGAGCAGTTCTTC.

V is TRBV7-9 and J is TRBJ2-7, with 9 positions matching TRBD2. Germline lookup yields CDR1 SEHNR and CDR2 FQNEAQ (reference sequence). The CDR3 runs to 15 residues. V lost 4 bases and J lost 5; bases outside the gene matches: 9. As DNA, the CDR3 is TGTGCCAGCAGCTCCCGACTAGCGGAACTGAACGAGCAGTACTTC. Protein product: CASSSRLAELNEQYF.

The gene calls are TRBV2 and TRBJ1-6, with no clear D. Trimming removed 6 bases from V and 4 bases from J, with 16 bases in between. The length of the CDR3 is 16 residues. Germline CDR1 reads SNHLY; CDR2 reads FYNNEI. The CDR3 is CASSQEDGIYNSPLHF. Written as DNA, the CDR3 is TGTGCCAGCAGCCAAGAGGACGGAATTTATAATTCACCCCTCCACTTT.

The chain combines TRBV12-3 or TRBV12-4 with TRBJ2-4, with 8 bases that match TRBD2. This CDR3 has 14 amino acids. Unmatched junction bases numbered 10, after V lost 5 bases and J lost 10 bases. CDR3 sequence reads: CASSGRGAGGIQYF. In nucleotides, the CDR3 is TGTGCCAGCAGTGGACGGGGGGCGGGAGGTATTCAGTACTTC.